These 13 T cell receptor beta chains were all obtained from the same sample, sequenced in a study of T-cell memory formation after mild COVID-19. One entry per CDR3 protein, called by TCRdb with MiXCR from the 5' RACE reads. The sample consists of about 33,000 distinct CDR3 sequences, 21% of them appearing once. The sample taken for sequencing was PBMCs or a T cell subset sorted from them (not recorded which). The origin of the receptors is an adult who had mild COVID-19 (a few samples of this study predate the infection). Cell type and time point are not known.

This clonotype has at least ten counts. The chain links TRBV24-1 to TRBJ2-3; 10 bases map to TRBD1. This CDR3 region has 15 residues. Trimming removed 7 bases from V and 0 bases from J; junction bases left unmatched: 3. Looked up from germline, CDR1 is KGHDR and CDR2 is SFDVKD. CDR3: CATSRTGGSTDTQYF. CDR3 in DNA: TGTGCCACCAGCCGGACAGGGGGTAGCACAGATACGCAGTATTTT.

This clonotype came up many times. V is TRBV7-9 and J is TRBJ2-7; D remains unclear. V lost 5 bases and J 5 bases, leaving 7 bases between the germline ends. The CDR3 is 11 residues long. Germline CDR1 and CDR2: SEHNR and FQNEAQ (reference sequence). The DNA of the CDR3 is TGTGCCAGCAGCCCCCTCGACGAGCAGTACTTC. Translating gives CASSPLDEQYF.

This clonotype came up many times. The chain links TRBV4-3 to TRBJ2-6; TRBD1 might be the D (5 bases). Deletions cut 3 bases from V and 6 bases from J, with 18 bases between. The germline CDR1 and CDR2 sequences are LGHNA and YSLEER. The CDR3 has 17 amino acids. The CDR3 sequence is CASSQDTLYSTANVLTF. In DNA form, the CDR3 reads TGCGCCAGCAGCCAGGACACACTGTATTCAACGGCCAACGTCCTGACTTTC.

This clonotype was seen only once. CDR3 protein: CASSLAPGTGVEQFF. DNA of the CDR3: TGTGCCAGCAGCTTAGCACCCGGGACAGGGGTTGAGCAGTTCTTC. The chain joins TRBV7-6 to TRBJ2-1, with 10 bases matching TRBD1. Germline trimming cut 0 bases from V and 9 bases from J; bases unmatched to any gene: 5. CDR1 and CDR2 from the germline V gene are SGHVS and FNYEAQ. CDR3 length: 15 residues.

In its sample, this clonotype was seen many times. This chain joins TRBV2 and TRBJ2-2; maybe TRBD2 (6 bases). The CDR3 contains 17 residues. Trimming shortened V by 7 bases and J by 4 bases, and 22 bases separated the two germline ends. Germline loops: CDR1 SNHLY, CDR2 FYNNEI. The CDR3 loop reads CASNGGLGLLATGELFF. The CDR3, as DNA: TGTGCCAGCAATGGGGGACTTGGGCTGTTGGCCACCGGGGAGCTGTTTTTT.

The chain employs TRBV6-2 or TRBV6-3 and TRBJ2-7; D may match TRBD1 or TRBD2 (6 bases each). The V end lost 6 bases, the J end lost 6 bases, and 18 bases lay between the germline ends. CDR1 is MNHEY and CDR2 is SVGEGT in the germline V gene. The CDR3 covers 14 residues. CDR3 region: CASSPGGMVSEQYF. The CDR3, as DNA: TGTGCCAGCAGCCCCGGGGGCATGGTTAGCGAGCAGTACTTC.

Ten or more counts support this clonotype. V and J are TRBV19 and TRBJ1-1; 9 bases align to TRBD1. Looked up from germline, CDR1 is LNHDA and CDR2 is SQIVND (reference sequence). With 8 bases clipped from V and 3 bases from J, the junction kept 7 bases outside the gene matches. The CDR3 totals 14 residues. This chain's CDR3 is CASVKTGGHTEAFF. The CDR3 coding sequence is TGTGCCAGTGTCAAGACAGGGGGGCACACTGAAGCTTTCTTT. Based on the CDR3 plus reference TRBV19 and TRBJ1-1, the full variable domain is DGGITQSPKYLFRKEGQNVTLSCEQNLNHDAMYWYRQDPGQGLRLIYYSQIVNDFQKGDIAEGYSVSREKKESFPLTVTSAQKNPTAFYLCASVKTGGHTEAFFGQGTRLTVV.

The V and J genes are TRBV5-1 and TRBJ2-3, with a weak D call TRBD2 (6 bases). Germline V gene data show CDR1 as SGHRS and CDR2 as YFSETQ. The germline V and J ends were trimmed by 5 bases and 5 bases, with 24 bases remaining between them. This CDR3 is 17 amino acids long. DNA of the CDR3: TGCGCCAGCAGAAGGGGATCAGCGGGCCAAGCAGGAGATACGCAGTATTTT. Encoded protein: CASRRGSAGQAGDTQYF.

This clonotype came up many times. This sequence joins TRBV20-1 and TRBJ2-3; D is ambiguous. The V gene lost 3 bases and the J gene lost 4 bases, with 11 bases spanning the gap. Germline CDR1 reads DFQATT; CDR2 reads SNEGSKA (reference sequence). The CDR3 totals 13 residues. Here the CDR3 DNA reads TGCAGTGCTAGTATCGGGTGGTCAGATACGCAGTATTTT. Translating gives CSASIGWSDTQYF.

The chain recombines TRBV18 with TRBJ1-1; a weak D match, TRBD1 (6 bases). CDR3 length equals 17 residues. With 3 bases removed from V and 0 bases from J, the gap between germline ends came to 17 bases. Germline CDR1 is KGHSH and CDR2 is LQKENI. The CDR3 sequence is CASSPMNRERMNTEAFF. Written as DNA, the CDR3 is TGTGCCAGCTCACCTATGAACAGGGAGAGGATGAACACTGAAGCTTTCTTT.

Ten or more counts support this clonotype. The chain is built from TRBV11-2 and TRBJ2-5; 8 bases are shared with TRBD1. The J segment lost 2 bases and the V segment lost 5 bases, leaving 10 bases of the junction unmatched. CDR3 length: 16 residues. Germline V gene data show CDR1 as SGHAT and CDR2 as FQNNGV. CDR3 in DNA: TGTGCCAGCAGCCATAGTGGGACAGGAGTTCAAGAGACCCAGTACTTC. Translating gives CASSHSGTGVQETQYF.

This clonotype was observed a single time. The chain employs TRBV11-2 and TRBJ2-7; 10 positions match TRBD2. V lost 0 bases to trimming and J lost 4 bases; unmatched junction nucleotides: 3. CDR3 length: 15 amino acids. Germline V lookup: CDR1 SGHAT, CDR2 FQNNGV. The CDR3 protein is CASSLELAGYYEQYF. The CDR3, as DNA: TGTGCCAGCAGCTTAGAACTAGCGGGGTATTACGAGCAGTACTTC.

This clonotype has a count of ten or more. The chain couples TRBV6-1 to TRBJ1-1; D not certain. Trimming pared 4 bases from V and 0 bases from J, leaving 6 bases between. CDR3 size: 13 residues. CDR1 is MNHNS and CDR2 is SASEGT in the germline V gene. CDR3 DNA sequence: TGTGCCAGCAGTGGTGGGATGAACACTGAAGCTTTCTTT. Translated, it gives CASSGGMNTEAFF.